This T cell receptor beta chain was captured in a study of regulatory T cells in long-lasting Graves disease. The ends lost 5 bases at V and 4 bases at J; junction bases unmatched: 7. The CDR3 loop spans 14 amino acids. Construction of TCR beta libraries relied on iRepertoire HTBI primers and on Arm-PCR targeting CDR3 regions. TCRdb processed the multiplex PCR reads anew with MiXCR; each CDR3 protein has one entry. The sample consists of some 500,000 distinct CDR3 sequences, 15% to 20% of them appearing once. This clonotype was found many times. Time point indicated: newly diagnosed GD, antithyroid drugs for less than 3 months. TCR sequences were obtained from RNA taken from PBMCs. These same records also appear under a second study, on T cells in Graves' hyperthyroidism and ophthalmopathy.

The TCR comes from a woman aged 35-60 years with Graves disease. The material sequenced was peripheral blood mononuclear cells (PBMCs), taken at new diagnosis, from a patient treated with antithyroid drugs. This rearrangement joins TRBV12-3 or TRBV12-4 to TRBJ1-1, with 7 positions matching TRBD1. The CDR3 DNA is TGTGCCAGCAGTCCACAGGGGATTGCCACTGAAGCTTTCTTT. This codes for CASSPQGIATEAFF.